The TCR beta chain described here comes from a study of CXCR3-negative and CXCR3-positive naive CD8 T cells. Study background: A total of 130 million or so TRB reads was generated, with about 1.5 +/- 0.3 million per library.

Every subset of CD8+ T cells was sorted in triplicate at fewer than 350,000 cells each. Germline V lookup: CDR1 MNHEY, CDR2 SVGAGI. The CDR3 spans 14 residues. Through 5' RACE with UMI labels, the TRB cDNA libraries were prepared. TCRdb re-called the 5' RACE reads and shows each CDR3 protein once, DNA omitted. The sample includes about 120,000 distinct CDR3 sequences. The study's findings and limits: Relative to CXCR3-negative naive cells, CXCR3-positive naive cells had more hydrophobic TRB CDR3s. Naive CXCR3-positive and CXCR3-negative cells shared similar TRBV-TRBJ usage, unlike memory cells.

About this clonotype: Its target is not known.

Sequencing used naive CXCR3+ CD8+ T cells from blood. Subset meaning: CD45RO-CCR7+CD27+CD95- naive CD8+ T cells expressing CXCR3 (TNR3+). The rearrangement uses TRBV6-5 and TRBJ2-2; TCRdb proposes TRBD1, but this gene call is untestable without DNA. The TCR was taken from a human donor in good health. Some clones in this sample may be carry-over from other donors' samples. The CDR3 spells CASSYSPGTGELFF.